This T cell receptor (beta chain) was documented in a study of human T cells and chemical hapten exposure. The CDR3 sequence is 12 residues long. V was pared by 5 bases and J by 6 bases, with 11 bases between. Germline CDR1 and CDR2: MNHEY and SVGAGI. Noted time point: patch test 2, 6 weeks after DPC sensitization. The treatment here: therapeutic diphenylcyclopropenone sensitization with weekly scalp DPC. TCRdb re-analysed the RACE reads in MiXCR, keeping a single row per CDR3 protein. The repertoire holds 100,000 or so distinct CDR3 sequences, with approximately 8.6% as singletons. At least ten counts were recorded for this clonotype.

The V gene is TRBV6-5, the J gene TRBJ2-7; weak D call: TRBD1 (6 bases). The sequenced sample was whole blood, obtained in connection with sensitization to the hapten diphenylcyclopropenone (DPC). The source is a woman in her thirties or forties with alopecia areata. Some clones in this sample may be carry-over from other donors' samples. CDR3 sequence reads: CASSQQGPEQYF. CDR3 nucleotides: TGTGCCAGCAGTCAACAGGGCCCCGAGCAGTACTTC.